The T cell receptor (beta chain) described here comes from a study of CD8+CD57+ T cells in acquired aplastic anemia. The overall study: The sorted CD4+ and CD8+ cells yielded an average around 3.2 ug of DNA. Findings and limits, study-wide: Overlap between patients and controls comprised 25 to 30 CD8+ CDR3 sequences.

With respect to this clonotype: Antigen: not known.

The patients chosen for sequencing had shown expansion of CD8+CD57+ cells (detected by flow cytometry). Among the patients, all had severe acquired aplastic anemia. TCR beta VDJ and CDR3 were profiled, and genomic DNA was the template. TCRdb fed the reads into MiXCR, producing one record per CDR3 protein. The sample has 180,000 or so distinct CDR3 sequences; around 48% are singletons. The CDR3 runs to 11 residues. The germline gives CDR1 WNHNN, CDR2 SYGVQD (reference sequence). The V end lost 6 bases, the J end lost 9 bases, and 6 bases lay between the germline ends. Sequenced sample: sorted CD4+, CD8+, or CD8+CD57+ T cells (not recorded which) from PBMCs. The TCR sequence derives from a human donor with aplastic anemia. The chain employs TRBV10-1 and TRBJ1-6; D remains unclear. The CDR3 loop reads CASSEGSPLHF. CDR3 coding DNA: TGCGCCAGCAGCGAGGGTTCACCCCTCCACTTT.